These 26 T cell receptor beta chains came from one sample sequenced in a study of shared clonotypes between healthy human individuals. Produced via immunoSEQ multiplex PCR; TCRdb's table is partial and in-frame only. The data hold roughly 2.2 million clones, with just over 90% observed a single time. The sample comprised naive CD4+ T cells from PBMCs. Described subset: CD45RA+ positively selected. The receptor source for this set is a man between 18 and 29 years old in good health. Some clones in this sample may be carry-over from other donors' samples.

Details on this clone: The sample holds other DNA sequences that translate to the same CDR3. The CDR3 loop reads CASSLDLETQYF. The CDR3 nucleotides are TGCGCCAGCAGCTTGGATCTAGAGACCCAGTACTTC. This sequence joins TRBV5-1 and TRBJ2-5; D gene unclear. The CDR3 spans 12 residues. The germline V gene encodes CDR1 SGHRS and CDR2 YFSETQ. Trimming shortened V by 0 bases and J by 4 bases, and 4 bases separated the two germline ends.

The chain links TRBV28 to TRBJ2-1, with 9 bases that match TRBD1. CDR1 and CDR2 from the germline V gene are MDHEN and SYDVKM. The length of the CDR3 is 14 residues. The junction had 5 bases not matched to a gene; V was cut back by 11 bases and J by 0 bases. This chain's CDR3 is CAHSGQGSYNEQFF. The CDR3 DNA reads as TGTGCCCACTCGGGACAGGGCTCCTACAATGAGCAGTTCTTC. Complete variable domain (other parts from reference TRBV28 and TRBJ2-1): DVKVTQSSRYLVKRTGEKVFLECVQDMDHENMFWYRQDPGLGLRLIYFSYDVKMKEKGDIPEGYSVSREKKERFSLILESASTNQTSMYLCAHSGQGSYNEQFFGPGTRLTVL.

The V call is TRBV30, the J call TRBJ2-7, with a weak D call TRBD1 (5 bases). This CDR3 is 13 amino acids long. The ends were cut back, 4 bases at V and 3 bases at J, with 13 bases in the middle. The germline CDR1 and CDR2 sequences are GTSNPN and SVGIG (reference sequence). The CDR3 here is CAWTLPQGYEQYF. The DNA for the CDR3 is TGTGCCTGGACCCTACCCCAGGGCTACGAGCAGTACTTC.

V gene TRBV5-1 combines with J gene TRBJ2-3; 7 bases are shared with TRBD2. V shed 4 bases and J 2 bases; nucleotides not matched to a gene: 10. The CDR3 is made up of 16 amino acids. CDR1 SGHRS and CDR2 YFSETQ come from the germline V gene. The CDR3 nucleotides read TGCGCCAGCAGCGCCATGGCTAGCGGAAACACAGATACGCAGTATTTT. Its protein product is CASSAMASGNTDTQYF.

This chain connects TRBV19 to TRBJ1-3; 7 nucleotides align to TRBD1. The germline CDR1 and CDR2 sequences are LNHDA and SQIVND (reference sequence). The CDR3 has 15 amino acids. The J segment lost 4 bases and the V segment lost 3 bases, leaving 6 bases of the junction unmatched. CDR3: CASSMKGAAGNTIYF. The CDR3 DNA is TGTGCCAGTAGTATGAAGGGGGCGGCAGGAAACACCATATATTTT.

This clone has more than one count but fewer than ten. The CDR3 nucleotides are TGTGCCAGCACGGACTCCTGGGACAACTATGGCTACACCTTC. It encodes CASTDSWDNYGYTF. The chain links TRBV5-4 to TRBJ1-2; D perhaps matches TRBD1 (5 bases). V shed 6 bases and J shed 2 bases, with 14 bases lying between them. The CDR3 runs to 14 residues. Per germline, CDR1 SGHNT and CDR2 YYREEE (reference sequence).

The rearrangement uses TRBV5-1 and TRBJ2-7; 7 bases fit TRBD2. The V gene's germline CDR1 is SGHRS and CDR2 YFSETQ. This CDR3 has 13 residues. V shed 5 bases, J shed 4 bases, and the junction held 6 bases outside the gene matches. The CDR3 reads CASRRTSSYEQYF. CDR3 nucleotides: TGCGCCAGCAGACGGACTAGTTCTTACGAGCAGTACTTC.

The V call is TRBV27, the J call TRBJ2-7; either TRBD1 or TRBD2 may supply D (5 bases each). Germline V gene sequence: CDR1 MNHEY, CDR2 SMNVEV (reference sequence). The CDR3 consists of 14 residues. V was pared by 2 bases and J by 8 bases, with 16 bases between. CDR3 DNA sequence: TGTGCCAGCAGTTTAAAGGGGCCCGGAGGAAAGCAGTACTTC. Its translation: CASSLKGPGGKQYF.

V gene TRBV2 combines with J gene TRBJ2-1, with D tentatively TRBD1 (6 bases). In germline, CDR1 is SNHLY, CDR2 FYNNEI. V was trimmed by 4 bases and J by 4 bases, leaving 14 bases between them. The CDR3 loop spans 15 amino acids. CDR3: CASSATGTRYNEQFF. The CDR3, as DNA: TGTGCCAGCAGTGCAACCGGGACACGATACAATGAGCAGTTCTTC.

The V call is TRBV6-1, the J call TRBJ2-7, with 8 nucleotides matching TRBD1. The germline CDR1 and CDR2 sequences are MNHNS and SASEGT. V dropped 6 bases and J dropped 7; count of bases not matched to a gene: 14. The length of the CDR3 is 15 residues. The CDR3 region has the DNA TGTGCCAGCAGGAGAGATCGGCAGGGGGCGCGGGAGCAGTACTTC. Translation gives CASRRDRQGAREQYF.

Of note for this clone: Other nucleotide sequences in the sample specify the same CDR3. The CDR3 coding sequence is TGTGCCAGCAGGCCTAGCGGGGGCACAGATACGCAGTATTTT. Translation: CASRPSGGTDTQYF. The rearrangement links TRBV6-5 to TRBJ2-3, with 9 bases lining up with TRBD2. Germline CDR1 and CDR2: MNHEY and SVGAGI. V was clipped by 6 bases and J by 1 base; unmatched bases: 2. The CDR3 covers 14 residues.

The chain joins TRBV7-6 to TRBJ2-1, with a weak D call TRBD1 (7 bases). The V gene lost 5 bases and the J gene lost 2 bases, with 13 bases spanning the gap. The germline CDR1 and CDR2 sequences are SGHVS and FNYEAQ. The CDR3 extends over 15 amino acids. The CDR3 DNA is TGTGCCAGCAGCCCAGGCAGGGGGGCCTACAATGAGCAGTTCTTC. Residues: CASSPGRGAYNEQFF.

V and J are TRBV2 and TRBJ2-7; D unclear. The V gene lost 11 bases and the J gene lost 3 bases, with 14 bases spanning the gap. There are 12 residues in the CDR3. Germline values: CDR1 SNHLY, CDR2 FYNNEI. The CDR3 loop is CASTRSIYEQYF. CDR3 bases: TGTGCCTCCACTCGGAGTATCTACGAGCAGTACTTC.

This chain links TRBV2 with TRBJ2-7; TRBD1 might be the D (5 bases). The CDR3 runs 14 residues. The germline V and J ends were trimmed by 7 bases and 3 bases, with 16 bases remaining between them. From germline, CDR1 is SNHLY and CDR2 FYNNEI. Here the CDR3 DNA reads TGTGCCAGCACCGAGTGGCAGGGTGGCTACGAGCAGTACTTC. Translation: CASTEWQGGYEQYF.

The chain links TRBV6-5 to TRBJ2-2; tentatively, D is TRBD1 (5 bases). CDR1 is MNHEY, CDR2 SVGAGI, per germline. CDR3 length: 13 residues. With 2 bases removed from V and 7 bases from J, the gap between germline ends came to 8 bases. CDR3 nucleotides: TGTGCCAGCAGTTACGGGGCGGACGGGGAGCTGTTTTTT. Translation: CASSYGADGELFF.

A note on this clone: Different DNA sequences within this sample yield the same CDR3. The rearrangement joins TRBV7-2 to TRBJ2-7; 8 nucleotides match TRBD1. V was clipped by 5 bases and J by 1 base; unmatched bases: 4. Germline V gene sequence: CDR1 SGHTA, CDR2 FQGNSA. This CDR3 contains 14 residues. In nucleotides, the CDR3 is TGTGCCAGCAGCCCAAGGACAGGGTCCTACGAGCAGTACTTC. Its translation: CASSPRTGSYEQYF.

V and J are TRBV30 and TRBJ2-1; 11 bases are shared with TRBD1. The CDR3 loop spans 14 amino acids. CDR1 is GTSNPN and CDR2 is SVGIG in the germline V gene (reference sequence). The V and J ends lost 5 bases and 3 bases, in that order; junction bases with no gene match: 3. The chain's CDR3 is CAWSGTGGYNEQFF. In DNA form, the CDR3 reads TGTGCCTGGTCCGGGACAGGGGGCTACAATGAGCAGTTCTTC. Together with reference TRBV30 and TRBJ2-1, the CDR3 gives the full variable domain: SQTIHQWPATLVQPVGSPLSLECTVEGTSNPNLYWYRQAAGRGLQLLFYSVGIGQISSEVPQNLSASRPQDRQFILSSKKLLLSDSGFYLCAWSGTGGYNEQFFGPGTRLTVL.

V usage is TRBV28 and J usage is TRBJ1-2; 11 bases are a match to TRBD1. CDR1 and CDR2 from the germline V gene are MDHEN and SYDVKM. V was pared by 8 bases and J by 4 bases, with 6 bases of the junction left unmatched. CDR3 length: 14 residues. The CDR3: CASRRDRGAYGYTF. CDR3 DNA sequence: TGTGCCAGCCGCCGGGACAGGGGGGCCTATGGCTACACCTTC.

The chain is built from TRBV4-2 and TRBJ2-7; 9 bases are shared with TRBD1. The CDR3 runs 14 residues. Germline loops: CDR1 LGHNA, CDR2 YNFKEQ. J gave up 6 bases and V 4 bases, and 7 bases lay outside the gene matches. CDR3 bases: TGTGCCAGCAGCCGCGCCGGGACAGGGATCGAGCAGTACTTC. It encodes CASSRAGTGIEQYF.

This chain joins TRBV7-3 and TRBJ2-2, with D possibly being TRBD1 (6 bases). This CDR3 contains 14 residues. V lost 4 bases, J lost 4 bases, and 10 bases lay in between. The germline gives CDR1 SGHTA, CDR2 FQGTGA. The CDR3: CASSSKGGTGELFF. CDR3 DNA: TGTGCCAGCAGCTCAAAAGGGGGCACCGGGGAGCTGTTTTTT.

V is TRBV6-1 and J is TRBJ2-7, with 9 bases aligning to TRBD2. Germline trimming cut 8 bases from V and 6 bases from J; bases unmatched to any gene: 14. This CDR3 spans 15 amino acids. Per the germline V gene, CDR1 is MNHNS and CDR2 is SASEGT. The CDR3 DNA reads TGTGCCAGCGTAGAAGGGGTAGCGGGAGCTCGCGAGCAGTACTTC. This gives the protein CASVEGVAGAREQYF.

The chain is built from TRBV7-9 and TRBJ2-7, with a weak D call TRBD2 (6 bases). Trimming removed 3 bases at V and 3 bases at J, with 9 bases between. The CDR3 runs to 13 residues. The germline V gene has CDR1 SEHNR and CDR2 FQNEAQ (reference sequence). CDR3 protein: CASSFPTSYEQYF. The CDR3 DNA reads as TGTGCCAGCAGCTTCCCGACTAGCTACGAGCAGTACTTC. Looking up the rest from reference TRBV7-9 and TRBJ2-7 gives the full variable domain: DTGVSQNPRHKITKRGQNVTFRCDPISEHNRLYWYRQTLGQGPEFLTYFQNEAQLEKSRLLSDRFSAERPKGSFSTLEIQRTEQGDSAMYLCASSFPTSYEQYFGPGTRLTVT.

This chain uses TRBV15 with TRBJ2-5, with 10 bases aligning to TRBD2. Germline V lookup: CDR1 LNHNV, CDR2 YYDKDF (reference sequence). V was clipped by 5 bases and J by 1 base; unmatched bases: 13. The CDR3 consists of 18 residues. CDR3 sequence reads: CATSGSGTSVTIQETQYF. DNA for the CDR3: TGTGCCACCAGCGGGTCCGGGACTAGCGTTACGATCCAAGAGACCCAGTACTTC. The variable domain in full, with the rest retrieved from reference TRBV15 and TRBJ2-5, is DAMVIQNPRYQVTQFGKPVTLSCSQTLNHNVMYWYQQKSSQAPKLLFHYYDKDFNNEADTPDNFQSRRPNTSFCFLDIRSPGLGDTAMYLCATSGSGTSVTIQETQYFGPGTRLLVL.

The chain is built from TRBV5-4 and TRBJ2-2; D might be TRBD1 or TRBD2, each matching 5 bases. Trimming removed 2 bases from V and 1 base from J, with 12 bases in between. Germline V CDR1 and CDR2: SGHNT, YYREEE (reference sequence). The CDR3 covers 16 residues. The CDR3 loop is CASSLGTQKNTGELFF. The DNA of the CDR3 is TGTGCCAGCAGCTTAGGGACGCAGAAGAACACCGGGGAGCTGTTTTTT.

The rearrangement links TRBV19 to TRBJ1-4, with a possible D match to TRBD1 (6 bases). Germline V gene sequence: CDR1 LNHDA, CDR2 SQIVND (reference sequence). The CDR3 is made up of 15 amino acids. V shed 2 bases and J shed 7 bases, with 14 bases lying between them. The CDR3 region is CASSITSDRFEKLFF. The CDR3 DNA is TGTGCCAGTAGTATAACTTCCGACAGGTTTGAAAAACTGTTTTTT.

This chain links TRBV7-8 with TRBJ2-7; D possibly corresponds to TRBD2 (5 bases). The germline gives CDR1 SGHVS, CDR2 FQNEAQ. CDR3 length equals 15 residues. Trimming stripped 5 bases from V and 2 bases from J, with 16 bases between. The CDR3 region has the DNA TGTGCCAGCAGCGGAGGACTCCCGGCCGCCTACGAGCAGTACTTC. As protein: CASSGGLPAAYEQYF.